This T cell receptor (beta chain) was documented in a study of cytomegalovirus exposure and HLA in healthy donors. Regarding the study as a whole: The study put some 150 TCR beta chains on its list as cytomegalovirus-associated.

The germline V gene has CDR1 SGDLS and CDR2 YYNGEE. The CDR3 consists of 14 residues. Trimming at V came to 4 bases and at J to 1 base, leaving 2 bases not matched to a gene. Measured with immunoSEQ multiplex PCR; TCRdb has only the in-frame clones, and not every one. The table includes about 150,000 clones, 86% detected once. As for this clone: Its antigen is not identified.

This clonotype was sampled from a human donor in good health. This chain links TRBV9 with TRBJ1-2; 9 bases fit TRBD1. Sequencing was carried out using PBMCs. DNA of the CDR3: TGTGCCAGCAGCCGGACAGGGGATAACTATGGCTACACCTTC. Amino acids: CASSRTGDNYGYTF. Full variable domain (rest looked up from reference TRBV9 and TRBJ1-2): DSGVTQTPKHLITATGQRVTLRCSPRSGDLSVYWYQQSLDQGLQFLIQYYNGEERAKGNILERFSAQQFPDLHSELNLSSLELGDSALYFCASSRTGDNYGYTFGSGTRLTVV.